This T cell receptor (beta chain) was retrieved from a study of graft-versus-host responses after intestinal transplantation. In its sample, this clone was seen a few times. Its antigen is not known. The table came from immunoSEQ multiplex PCR; TCRdb's copy has only in-frame clones and leaves some out. This table holds tens of thousands of clones, more than 80% found once. V was pared by 0 bases and J by 9 bases, with 4 bases of the junction left unmatched. The length of the CDR3 is 16 residues. Germline lookup yields CDR1 LGHNA and CDR2 YNFKEQ. The J gene is TRBJ2-1, the V gene TRBV4-2, with 14 bases matching TRBD2. The material sequenced was unstimulated CD8+ T cells sorted from spleen or lymph node cells, taken before intestinal transplant. The receptor was isolated from a human donor who received an intestinal transplant. The chain's CDR3 is CASSQETSGGASEQFF. The CDR3, as DNA: TGTGCCAGCAGCCAAGAGACTAGCGGGGGGGCAAGTGAGCAGTTCTTC.